What follows are 8 T cell receptor beta chains derived from one specimen sequenced in a study of radiation and T cells in renal cell carcinoma. Generated by immunoSEQ multiplex PCR, the TCRdb table keeps only in-frame clones and is missing some. The data show about 7,900 clones, around three fifths seen once. This sample's treatment: treatment-naive control, cytoreductive nephrectomy. Material: tumor tissue, obtained from a patient whose treatment was nephrectomy without radiotherapy. Receptor source: a woman between 65 and 79 years old with renal cell carcinoma.

This clone is termed medium-sized. The chain recombines TRBV19 with TRBJ1-3; 8 nucleotides agree with TRBD1. Germline loops: CDR1 LNHDA, CDR2 SQIVND (reference sequence). CDR3 size: 12 residues. The junction had 6 bases not matched to a gene; V was cut back by 8 bases and J by 9 bases. CDR3 amino acids: CASGQGGTTIYF. As DNA, the CDR3 is TGTGCCAGTGGACAGGGAGGCACCACCATATATTTT.

The rearrangement uses TRBV13 and TRBJ1-1, with D hard to call. The CDR3 covers 14 residues. CDR1 and CDR2 from the germline V gene are PRHDT and FYEKMQ (reference sequence). V was trimmed by 5 bases and J by 1 base, leaving 11 bases between them. CDR3 in amino acids: CASSLGQSNTEAFF. DNA for the CDR3: TGTGCCAGCAGCCTGGGCCAGTCGAACACTGAAGCTTTCTTT.

This clone has more than one count but fewer than ten. J is TRBJ2-2 and V is TRBV5-1, with 7 bases identical to TRBD1. In germline, CDR1 is SGHRS, CDR2 YFSETQ. With 3 bases clipped from V and 0 bases from J, the junction kept 5 bases outside the gene matches. CDR3 size: 16 residues. The chain's CDR3 is CASSYGGQSNTGELFF. The CDR3 DNA is TGCGCCAGCAGCTATGGGGGACAGTCGAACACCGGGGAGCTGTTTTTT.

The chain carries TRBV2 and TRBJ1-1; TRBD1 agrees at 8 bases. The CDR3 is 16 residues long. CDR1 and CDR2 (germline): SNHLY, FYNNEI. After removal of 3 bases from V and 1 base from J, the junction contained 7 bases not matched to a gene. CDR3 sequence reads: CASSERTGRWNTEAFF. CDR3 DNA sequence: TGTGCCAGCAGTGAGAGGACAGGGAGATGGAACACTGAAGCTTTCTTT. Complete variable domain (other parts from reference TRBV2 and TRBJ1-1): EPEVTQTPSHQVTQMGQEVILRCVPISNHLYFYWYRQILGQKVEFLVSFYNNEISEKSEIFDDQFSVERPDGSNFTLKIRSTKLEDSAMYFCASSERTGRWNTEAFFGQGTRLTVV.

The chain combines TRBV5-1 with TRBJ1-5; 7 positions match TRBD1. Per the germline V gene, CDR1 is SGHRS and CDR2 is YFSETQ. With 0 bases clipped from V and 2 bases from J, the junction kept 5 bases outside the gene matches. CDR3 size: 16 residues. CDR3 DNA sequence: TGCGCCAGCAGCTTGGGTCAGGGGGACGGCAATCAGCCCCAGCATTTT. Translating gives CASSLGQGDGNQPQHF.

This chain connects TRBV5-4 to TRBJ2-3; no firm D call. V was trimmed by 0 bases and J by 3 bases, leaving 5 bases between them. Germline CDR1 and CDR2: SGHNT and YYREEE (reference sequence). CDR3 length equals 13 residues. The CDR3 DNA reads TGTGCCAGCAGCTTGGACCAGACAGATACGCAGTATTTT. Translation gives CASSLDQTDTQYF.

This clone came up a few times. The chain employs TRBV5-1 and TRBJ1-6, with D possibly TRBD1 on 5 matching bases. Trimming left V 1 base short and J 5 bases short, with 10 bases between. Germline V gene sequence: CDR1 SGHRS, CDR2 YFSETQ. The CDR3 sequence is 15 residues long. DNA of the CDR3: TGCGCCAGCAGCTTGAGGGGTTCCGATAATTCACCCCTCCACTTT. Translating it yields CASSLRGSDNSPLHF.

The chain links TRBV6-1 to TRBJ1-1, with D unresolved. The CDR3 spans 14 residues. V gave up 3 bases and J gave up 1 base, with 9 bases separating them. Per germline, CDR1 MNHNS and CDR2 SASEGT. The CDR3 bases are TGTGCCAGCAGTGACGAGGCCTCGAACACTGAAGCTTTCTTT. Translated: CASSDEASNTEAFF.